The rows below give T cell receptor beta chains drawn from one sample of a study of Ad26.COV2.S vaccination and SARS-CoV-2 variants. The protocol was immunoSEQ multiplex PCR, while the TCRdb copy is restricted to in-frame clones and leaves out a portion. The top ten clones hold 1.5% to 2% of a sample with about half a million clones, 70% to 90% of them seen once. Sequencing was performed on peripheral blood, taken in a trial of Ad26.COV2.S vaccine versus placebo. These receptors were obtained from a person between 18 and 60 years old who received the Ad26.COV2.S COVID-19 vaccine or a placebo. Each CDR3 is given with its conserved first and last residue. The D gene is left open where the match is weak. Size is omitted from some rows. Given values are once, few, many or a class for expanded clones.

d_call clone_size j_call v_call cdr3_nt cdr3_aa
. . TRBJ1-6 TRBV19 TGTGCCAGTAGTATGGCGGGTCTGCCCTATAATTCACCCCTCCACTTT CASSMAGLPYNSPLHF
. . TRBJ2-1 TRBV10-1 TGCCCACACACCACGGGGGCCCGCGACAGGGTTATATATGAGCAGTTCTTC CPHTTGARDRVIYEQFF
. . TRBJ1-2 TRBV28 TGTGCCAGCAGTTTAGGGCGGGATTATGGCTACACCTTC CASSLGRDYGYTF
TRBD2 . TRBJ2-3 TRBV5-6 TGTGCCAGCAGTCTTAACCCCAGCGGGGGGGGCACAGATACGCAGTATTTT CASSLNPSGGGTDTQYF
TRBD1 . TRBJ1-4 TRBV19 TGTGCCAGTCAGGACAGGGCGAGGGAAAAACTGTTTTTT CASQDRAREKLFF
. . TRBJ1-2 TRBV18 TGTGCCAGCTCACCAATCAGGGGAGAGGGCTACACCTTC CASSPIRGEGYTF
TRBD1 . TRBJ1-1 TRBV7-6 TGTGCCAGCAGCCCCGGGACAGGTATCAACACTGAAGCTTTCTTT CASSPGTGINTEAFF
TRBD2 . TRBJ2-1 TRBV28 TGTGCCAGCAGTTTGGGCGGGAGAGGGTTCCCGAACTACAATGAGCAGTTCTTC CASSLGGRGFPNYNEQFF
TRBD1 . TRBJ1-4 TRBV7-8 TGTGCCAGCAGCTTTGACAGGGGGAGTCTCGAAAAACTGTTTTTT CASSFDRGSLEKLFF
TRBD2 . TRBJ2-2 TRBV10-1 TGCGCCAGCAGTGAGTCAGTGTTAAGCGGGACCACCACCGGGGAGCTGTTTTTT CASSESVLSGTTTGELFF
. . TRBJ2-7 TRBV28 TGTGCCAGCAGAATAGTGGGGGTGTCGAGCTCCTACGAGCAGTACTTC CASRIVGVSSSYEQYF
. . TRBJ1-4 TRBV18 TGTGCCAGCTCACTTGGTAGAGGTAATGAAAAACTGTTTTTT CASSLGRGNEKLFF
TRBD1 . TRBJ2-3 TRBV6-6 TGTGCCAGCAGAGAGACAGGGGTCAGGCATACGCAGTATTTT CASRETGVRHTQYF
. . TRBJ2-2 TRBV2 TGTGCCAGCAGTGTTGGACCCGGGGAGCTGTTTTTT CASSVGPGELFF
TRBD1 . TRBJ1-5 TRBV7-8 TGTGCCAGCAGCTTAGGGACAGGGCGCAATCAGCCCCAGCATTTT CASSLGTGRNQPQHF
. once TRBJ2-2 TRBV7-9 TGTGCCAGCAGCTTAGTAGCGACGAACACCGGGGAGCTGTTTTTT CASSLVATNTGELFF
TRBD1 few TRBJ1-5 TRBV19 TGTGCCAGTAGTAGGGGACAGTCCAATCAGCCCCAGCATTTT CASSRGQSNQPQHF
. . TRBJ2-7 TRBV7-2 TGTGCCAGCAGCTTAGGTCTGGCGAAATCCTACGAGCAGTACTTC CASSLGLAKSYEQYF
. . TRBJ1-2 TRBV7-9 TGTGCCAGCAGCGGGGGACTCCACTATGGCTACACCTTC CASSGGLHYGYTF
. . TRBJ2-7 TRBV4-3 TGCGCCAGCAGCCCAGCGGGGGGGACAGGGGCCTACGAGCAGTACTTC CASSPAGGTGAYEQYF
. . TRBJ2-2 TRBV9 TGTGCCAGCAGCGATGTTCGGGGGGAGCTGTTTTTT CASSDVRGELFF
. . TRBJ1-1 TRBV19 TGTGCCAGTAGTATCGGGGGGTTTAACACTGAAGCTTTCTTT CASSIGGFNTEAFF